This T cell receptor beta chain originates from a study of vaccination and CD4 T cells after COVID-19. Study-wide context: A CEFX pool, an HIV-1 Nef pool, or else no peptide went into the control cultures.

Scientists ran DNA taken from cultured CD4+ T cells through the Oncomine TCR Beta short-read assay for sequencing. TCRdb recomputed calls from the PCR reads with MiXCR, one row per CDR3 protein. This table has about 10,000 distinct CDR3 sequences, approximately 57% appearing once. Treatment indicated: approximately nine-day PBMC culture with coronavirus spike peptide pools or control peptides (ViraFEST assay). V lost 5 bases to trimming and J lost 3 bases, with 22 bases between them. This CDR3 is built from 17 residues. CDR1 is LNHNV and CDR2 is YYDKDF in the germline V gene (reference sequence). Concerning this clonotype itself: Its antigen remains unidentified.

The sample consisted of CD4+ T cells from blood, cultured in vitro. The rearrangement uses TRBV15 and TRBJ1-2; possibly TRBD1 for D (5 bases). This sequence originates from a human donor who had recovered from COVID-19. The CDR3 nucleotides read TGTGCCACCAGCCTCTTGGCCCCCTTGGACACCGACTATGGCTACACCTTC. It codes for CATSLLAPLDTDYGYTF.